The clone carrying this T cell receptor (beta chain) was picked up one time. The data were taken from a study of blood T cell repertoires in COVID-19. Using immunoSEQ multiplex PCR, the repertoire was profiled, and TCRdb retains in-frame clones only, with some absent. Counted here are roughly 400,000 clones, just under 90% occurring once; the ten biggest clones make up 1.5% to 2%. Cohorts were assigned according to the clinical history that participants reported. The CDR3 runs 14 residues. J lost 6 bases, V lost 5 bases, and 6 bases had no gene match. Per germline, CDR1 LNHDA and CDR2 SQIVND (reference sequence).

Sequencing was performed on PBMCs or T cells enriched from blood (not recorded which). The chain has TRBV19 and TRBJ2-3, with 9 bases aligning to TRBD1. The receptor comes from a woman aged 25 to 39 who had recovered from COVID-19. This chain's CDR3 is CASSEGDRVDTQYF. The DNA of the CDR3 is TGTGCCAGTAGTGAAGGGGACAGGGTTGATACGCAGTATTTT.